The following is a TCR beta chain sequence with its context. Its specificity is unknown. This entry belongs to a study of cytomegalovirus exposure and HLA in healthy donors. The study, taken as a whole, reports: The study designated about 180 TCR beta chains cytomegalovirus-associated. Using the classifier, cytomegalovirus status was reportedly diagnosed with high specificity and sensitivity.

The study ran its PCR with 60 Vbeta and 13 Jbeta primers. The protocol was immunoSEQ multiplex PCR, while the TCRdb copy is restricted to in-frame clones and leaves out a portion. The sample holds under 200,000 clones, around 81% seen once. Germline V gene lookup returns CDR1 LGHNA and CDR2 YSLEER. This CDR3 is built from 15 residues. V was pared by 1 base and J by 1 base, with 10 bases between. This TCR was sampled from a woman in her late teens or twenties in good health and CMV-seropositive. This chain uses TRBV4-3 with TRBJ2-5; no reliable D call. Material for sequencing was PBMCs. CDR3 sequence: CASSQGSGGQETQYF. The CDR3 DNA is TGCGCCAGCAGCCAAGGTTCCGGCGGCCAAGAGACCCAGTACTTC.